This TCR beta chain is from a study of cytomegalovirus exposure and HLA in healthy donors. Libraries were prepared by immunoSEQ multiplex PCR; TCRdb keeps only in-frame clonotypes and omits some of them. This repertoire shows over 250,000 clones, about 86% found once; its top ten account for around 1%. J was trimmed by 2 bases and V by 4 bases; bases with no gene match: 7. Germline V CDR1 and CDR2: MGHRA, YSYEKL. The CDR3 loop spans 16 amino acids. The chain joins TRBV4-1 to TRBJ2-7, with 11 bases fitting TRBD2. This receptor was obtained from a woman aged 18 to 35 in good health and CMV-seronegative. Source material: PBMCs. CDR3 DNA sequence: TGCGCCAGCAGCCCGCAGCTAGCGGGAGGCGCCTACGAGCAGTACTTC. Amino acids: CASSPQLAGGAYEQYF.